The T cell receptor (beta chain) described here comes from a study of blood T cells in healthy people across ages (dated by TCRdb to 2013 to 2016). Some background on the complete study: In model experiments, template switching captured about one uniquely barcoded TCR beta cDNA molecule for every two T cells. Age-related changes in TCR beta repertoire diversity were measured in the study by deep sequencing normalized with unique cDNA molecular identifiers. Four age groups were formed from the donors: young (average roughly 15 years), middle-aged (around 39), aged (roughly 59) and long-lived (82). To avoid experimental bias, donors of different ages were spread randomly across the sequencing lanes. Two additional independent replicas of 1 million unique cDNA reads from the same blood draw were analyzed for two donors (one aged 18 to 29 and one aged 80 or older).

Here is what the overall study found, with its caveats: A strong correlation was found between observed TCR beta diversity and the percentage of naive T cells measured by flow cytometry. Conclusive comparison of naive and antigen-experienced compartments was prevented by the profiling of bulk unsorted PBMCs. Total diversity estimates from one million sequenced T cells were considered lower bounds and underestimates. As age increased, observed TCR beta diversity per million T cells dropped in a roughly linear way, and a significant reduction was already evident by age about 40. Donor CMV infection status was unknown, potentially confounding age-related changes in expanded clonotypes. The long-lived group showed more naive CD4+ T cells, fewer expanded clones and increased TCR diversity than the aged group, suggesting age selection.

The protocol used for the library was 5' RACE. The reads were generated on an Illumina HiSeq 2500. A second about 7 to 12 cycle PCR used a sample-barcoded 5' primer and a J-beta primer mix. A template-switch 5' adaptor carrying 12 random nucleotides introduced a unique molecular identifier onto each TCR beta cDNA molecule. Each sample yielded at least 3 million CDR3-containing paired-end reads. All of the RNA was converted into first-strand cDNA using the Mint cDNA synthesis kit, with a TRBC-specific oligonucleotide serving as the primer. After uracil-DNA glycosylase treatment, a first 18-cycle PCR used universal primers M1SS and BC2_uni_R on all cDNA. The original methods were these. For normalization, 1 million high-quality reads, each with a distinct molecular identifier, were randomly selected from each sample. Instead of being binned into consensus sequences, reads with shared molecular identifiers were discarded. MiTCR, set to a Q25 quality threshold and the strictest error-elimination algorithm, was used for CDR3 identification, clonotype clustering and error correction. Lower-bound total TCR beta diversity was estimated with a nonparametric unseen species model using Euler transformation. TCRdb passed the public sequencing reads through fastp at Q25 and MiXCR, retaining productive beta sequences. Rows merge per CDR3 protein into single entries with the most common DNA and genes. For this entry, the V and J calls and clone size follow TCRdb and not the study's own pipeline. A total of roughly 1.7 million distinct CDR3 sequences appear in this sample, 30% to 35% of them only once. Clones ranked in the top ten supply about 11% of the sample.

Sequences ENHRY (CDR1) and SYGVKD (CDR2) are obtained from the germline V gene. Measured from the cysteine to the phenylalanine, the CDR3 is 17 residues long. Only the CDR3 DNA stays, 51 bases, in frame from base 1. V loses 10 bases at its end and J loses 2 bases; junction bases beyond the gene matches: 9. The donors were roughly 39 Caucasian individuals from Russia, aged roughly 6 to 100 years, who were systemically healthy. Roughly 10 milliliters of peripheral blood were drawn from each donor into EDTA-treated Vacutainer tubes. PBMCs were isolated by Ficoll-Paque density-gradient centrifugation, with at least 7 million obtained per sample. Total RNA, at least 6 micrograms per sample, was extracted from PBMCs with Trizol reagent. For every donor, an aliquot of PBMCs went through flow cytometry to measure the percentages of naive CD45RAhigh/CD27high T cells. On this clonotype: No cognate antigen has been identified for it. Per-nucleotide qualities are absent, and no much larger clonotype sits a single base away.

The chain uses TRBV10-3 and TRBJ2-3; 16 bases in the junction line up with TRBD2. Input material: blood. This TCR was sampled from a woman aged 25 to 39 in good health. The DNA is as follows: TGTGCCAACGACCCCGGGACTAGCGGGGGGGCCACAGATACGCAGTATTTT. It codes for CANDPGTSGGATDTQYF.